The 4 T cell receptor beta chains given below trace back to one sample, sequenced in a study of cytomegalovirus exposure and HLA in healthy donors. 60 Vbeta and 13 Jbeta primers were used in PCR. Data came from immunoSEQ multiplex PCR; TCRdb stores just in-frame clones and leaves some out. This sample contains over 200,000 clones. Material: PBMCs. These receptors were obtained from a woman in her 30s in good health and CMV-seropositive.

Notes on this clone: Additional DNA sequences in this sample encode the identical CDR3. The chain is built from TRBV14 and TRBJ1-2; 7 nucleotides align to TRBD1. The germline V gene encodes CDR1 SGHDN and CDR2 FVKESK. CDR3 length: 13 amino acids. After removal of 4 bases from V and 3 bases from J, the junction contained 2 bases not matched to a gene. The CDR3: CASSPGTDYGYTF. CDR3 sequence (DNA): TGTGCCAGCAGCCCCGGGACAGACTATGGCTACACCTTC.

The V gene is TRBV25-1, the J gene TRBJ2-7; 9 bases are shared with TRBD1. Germline V lookup: CDR1 MGHDK, CDR2 SYGVNS. The CDR3 is 17 residues long. The V gene end was trimmed by 0 bases and the J gene end by 2 bases; junction bases not matched to a gene: 8. The CDR3 loop is CASSEYAGTGNPYEQYF. CDR3 coding DNA: TGTGCCAGCAGTGAATACGCCGGGACAGGGAATCCCTACGAGCAGTACTTC.

The V call is TRBV11-3, the J call TRBJ2-7; possible D gene TRBD2, 6 bases. The CDR3 is made up of 14 amino acids. Germline V gene lookup returns CDR1 SGHNT and CDR2 YENEEA. V lost 3 bases and J lost 0, with 9 bases in between. CDR3 amino acids: CASSFGSSSYEQYF. In DNA form, the CDR3 reads TGTGCCAGCAGCTTCGGGAGCAGCTCCTACGAGCAGTACTTC.

This chain uses TRBV27 with TRBJ1-1; no firm D call. In germline, CDR1 is MNHEY, CDR2 SMNVEV (reference sequence). The CDR3 spans 15 residues. With 2 bases removed from V and 4 bases from J, the gap between germline ends came to 14 bases. Here the CDR3 reads CASSLIGSRATEAFF. The CDR3 region has the DNA TGTGCCAGCAGTTTAATAGGGTCGAGGGCCACTGAAGCTTTCTTT.